The subject of this entry is one T cell receptor beta chain. This clonotype was observed a few times. It has no known antigen specificity. No much larger clonotype is one base removed from it; base qualities were not supplied. The CDR3 goes from the cysteine to the phenylalanine over 19 residues. The kept DNA is CDR3 alone, 57 bases in frame from the first base. CDR1 and CDR2 are drawn from the germline V gene (reference sequence): LNHNV, YYDKDF. V gives up 1 base and J gives up 4 bases, and the segment between their germline ends measures 20 bases. This sample is part of a study of T-cell reconstitution after alpha-beta-depleted transplantation in children (dated by TCRdb to about 2016). Some background on the complete study: Using TCR repertoire profiling, the study quantitatively followed how T-cell immune reconstitution unfolded in children after TCRalphabeta/CD19-depleted allogeneic hematopoietic cell transplantation.

The method was PCR. Sequencing was carried out with an Illumina HiSeq 2500. TCR library preparation used molecular barcoding, with unique molecular identifiers applied to normalize quantification of the TCRbeta repertoire. TCRdb itself trimmed the public reads at Q25 with fastp, ran MiXCR and retained productive beta chains. Entries are consolidated by CDR3 protein sequence, retaining the most common genes and DNA. Recorded for this sample are 750,000 to 950,000 distinct CDR3 sequences; under 20% of them occurred a single time. The ten largest clonotypes hold around 5% of the sample. The treatment or condition tag for this specimen amounts to: allogeneic hematopoietic cell transplantation with graft depleted of TCRalphabeta T cells and CD19 B cells. The children who served as transplant recipients had been given grafts of TCRalphabeta/CD19-depleted allogeneic hematopoietic cells. Broad study findings and their caveats: The frequencies of hyperexpanded clones fell over the following months, and after one year, T-cell counts and TCRbeta diversity were mostly attributed to newly produced T cells. In some patients, the high TCRbeta diversity seen at day 60 was put down to recipient T cells and intrathymic progenitors that had survived conditioning. The apparently early recovery of alphabetaT-cell counts about two months after transplant reportedly depended on only several hundred rapidly expanded clones that came from non-depleted graft cells.

The sequence is built from TRBV15 and TRBJ2-6; TRBD2 could be the D gene, as 6 bases match. The material was PBMCs, mostly from graft donor cells, obtained 360 days after TCRalphabeta/CD19-depleted stem cell transplant. The source of this sequence is a male patient younger than 18 who had a stem cell transplant for acute lymphoblastic leukemia, so the T cells may come from the graft donor. The CDR3 is CATSRVSGDRVRGANVLTF. The DNA sequence follows: TGTGCCACCAGCAGAGTCTCGGGGGATCGGGTGAGAGGGGCCAACGTCCTGACTTTC. Reference TRBV15 and TRBJ2-6 genes cover what lies past the CDR3, so the full variable domain is DAMVIQNPRYQVTQFGKPVTLSCSQTLNHNVMYWYQQKSSQAPKLLFHYYDKDFNNEADTPDNFQSRRPNTSFCFLDIRSPGLGDTAMYLCATSRVSGDRVRGANVLTFGAGSRLTVL.